The 19 T cell receptor beta chains listed next were all sequenced from one sample in a study of spatial heterogeneity in lung cancer. Study-wide results and limits: Mutation counts in tumors were tracked by counts of expanded intratumoral alpha and beta TCRs.

These receptors' antigens are unknown. TCRdb independently ran MiXCR on the 5' RACE reads; one entry per CDR3 protein. This table has some 16,000 distinct CDR3 sequences, 6.8% appearing once. Stated time point: sample taken at primary tumor resection. Sequencing was performed on lung tumor tissue, taken at surgery. The receptors derive from a female donor with early-stage non-small cell lung cancer.

This clonotype was counted at least ten times. The gene calls are TRBV20-1 and TRBJ1-6, with D uncertain. Germline V gene lookup returns CDR1 DFQATT and CDR2 SNEGSKA (reference sequence). The length of the CDR3 is 17 residues. V shed 0 bases and J shed 0 bases, with 12 bases lying between them. The CDR3 nucleotides are TGCAGTGCTAGAGATCGGGGAGAGAGCTCCTATAATTCACCCCTCCACTTT. Its translation is CSARDRGESSYNSPLHF.

In this sample, this clonotype is medium-sized. This sequence joins TRBV28 and TRBJ1-5; TRBD1 matches at 10 bases. V shed 5 bases, J shed 6 bases, and the junction held 10 bases outside the gene matches. Germline V lookup: CDR1 MDHEN, CDR2 SYDVKM. The CDR3 is made up of 16 amino acids. Here the CDR3 reads CASSPPIGQGGQPQHF. CDR3 DNA sequence: TGTGCCAGCAGTCCTCCTATCGGACAGGGGGGTCAGCCCCAGCATTTT. Complete variable domain (other parts from reference TRBV28 and TRBJ1-5): DVKVTQSSRYLVKRTGEKVFLECVQDMDHENMFWYRQDPGLGLRLIYFSYDVKMKEKGDIPEGYSVSREKKERFSLILESASTNQTSMYLCASSPPIGQGGQPQHFGDGTRLSIL.

The sample holds many counts of this clonotype. This chain joins TRBV29-1 and TRBJ2-3, with no clear D. The ends were cut back, 7 bases at V and 4 bases at J, with 9 bases in the middle. In germline, CDR1 is SQVTM, CDR2 ANQGSEA. The CDR3 covers 11 residues. The CDR3 DNA reads as TGCAGCGCTGCTGACCCAGATACGCAGTATTTT. Protein product: CSAADPDTQYF.

This clonotype was seen a handful of times. The CDR3 region has the DNA TGTGCCAGCAGCTTAAGTCAGGGCGGCGAGCAGTACTTC. Amino acid sequence: CASSLSQGGEQYF. This chain joins TRBV7-3 and TRBJ2-7, with D possibly TRBD1 on 5 matching bases. V lost 1 base, J lost 6 bases, and 10 bases lay in between. Germline V gene sequence: CDR1 SGHTA, CDR2 FQGTGA. The CDR3 has 13 residues.

This clonotype was found many times. CDR3 sequence: CASSKTRREKLFF. The CDR3 region has the DNA TGTGCCAGCAGCAAGACCCGACGGGAAAAACTGTTTTTT. The J gene is TRBJ1-4, the V gene TRBV11-2; unclear D gene. Germline assignment: CDR1 SGHAT and CDR2 FQNNGV. The CDR3 covers 13 residues. V was shortened by 5 bases and J by 8 bases, with 12 bases between the two germline ends.

This clonotype has at least ten counts. This sequence joins TRBV4-2 and TRBJ2-2; either TRBD1 or TRBD2 may supply D (6 bases each). Germline CDR1 is LGHNA and CDR2 is YNFKEQ. V was clipped by 4 bases and J by 5 bases, with 17 bases between them. The CDR3 covers 16 residues. The CDR3 DNA is TGTGCCAGCAGCCGTAGTACGGGGGCGAGAACCGGGGAGCTGTTTTTT. It codes for CASSRSTGARTGELFF.

J is TRBJ2-6 and V is TRBV1; the table calls TRBD1, which could not be checked here. TRBV1 is a pseudogene segment. This CDR3 contains 11 residues. CDR3 in DNA: TGCACCCGGACAGTACGGCACGTCCTGACTTTC. This translates into CTRTVRHVLTF.

This clonotype came up a few times. The J gene is TRBJ1-2, the V gene TRBV12-3 or TRBV12-4, with a possible D match to TRBD1 (6 bases). This CDR3 has 15 residues. Trimming shortened V by 5 bases and J by 7 bases, and 20 bases separated the two germline ends. DNA for the CDR3: TGTGCCAGCAGTCTACGCCCGACAGGTGCCCTTGGCTACACCTTC. Translated, it gives CASSLRPTGALGYTF.

Many counts were recorded for this clonotype. V is TRBV29-1 and J is TRBJ2-7; 12 bases are shared with TRBD1. J lost 4 bases, V lost 4 bases, and 8 bases had no gene match. CDR3 length: 15 residues. Germline V gene data show CDR1 as SQVTM and CDR2 as ANQGSEA. CDR3 DNA: TGCAGCGTTGCGCCCGGGACAGGGGGCTTGTACGAGCAGTACTTC. It encodes CSVAPGTGGLYEQYF.

This clonotype was counted at least ten times. V gene TRBV7-9 combines with J gene TRBJ2-1; 10 bases line up with TRBD2. The CDR3 covers 16 residues. The V gene end was trimmed by 4 bases and the J gene end by 2 bases; junction bases not matched to a gene: 5. Germline lookup yields CDR1 SEHNR and CDR2 FQNEAQ (reference sequence). CDR3 protein: CASSSYLAGAYNEQFF. CDR3 sequence (DNA): TGTGCCAGCAGCTCTTACCTAGCGGGGGCCTACAATGAGCAGTTCTTC.

This clonotype is medium-sized in the sample. The chain has TRBV5-1 and TRBJ2-5; possible D gene TRBD1, 7 bases. Germline-derived CDR1 and CDR2 are SGHRS and YFSETQ. The CDR3 covers 15 residues. V gave up 4 bases and J gave up 5 bases, with 18 bases separating them. CDR3 in DNA: TGCGCCAGCAGCGTCGGGAGAGGGGGCTGGGAGACCCAGTACTTC. Translation: CASSVGRGGWETQYF. The variable domain in full, completed from reference TRBV5-1 and TRBJ2-5, reads KAGVTQTPRYLIKTRGQQVTLSCSPISGHRSVSWYQQTPGQGLQFLFEYFSETQRNKGNFPGRFSGRQFSNSRSEMNVSTLELGDSALYLCASSVGRGGWETQYFGPGTRLLVL.

This clonotype has at least ten counts. The V call is TRBV5-5, the J call TRBJ1-1; no reliable D call. The CDR3 extends over 14 amino acids. The germline V gene has CDR1 SGHKS and CDR2 YYEKEE (reference sequence). The V gene lost 3 bases and the J gene lost 1 base, with 10 bases spanning the gap. The CDR3, as DNA: TGTGCCAGCAGCTCGTCGGACGCGAACACTGAAGCTTTCTTT. This gives the protein CASSSSDANTEAFF.

This clonotype came up many times. V and J are TRBV7-8 and TRBJ2-6; 9 positions match TRBD1. Trimming at V came to 2 bases and at J to 1 base, leaving 6 bases not matched to a gene. The germline V gene has CDR1 SGHVS and CDR2 FQNEAQ. There are 18 residues in the CDR3. CDR3: CASSLLQGAHSGANVLTF. The CDR3 DNA sequence: TGTGCCAGCAGCTTATTACAGGGGGCCCATTCTGGGGCCAACGTCCTGACTTTC.

This clonotype was seen at least ten times. Here the CDR3 reads CAISDTGTGYGYTF. CDR3 DNA: TGTGCCATCAGCGATACCGGGACAGGCTATGGCTACACCTTC. The chain recombines TRBV10-3 with TRBJ1-2; 8 bases fit TRBD1. CDR1 is ENHRY, CDR2 SYGVKD, per germline. The CDR3 covers 14 residues. J lost 4 bases, V lost 6 bases, and 7 bases had no gene match.

This clonotype was seen repeatedly, ten times or more. J is TRBJ2-7 and V is TRBV28; a weak D match, TRBD1 (5 bases). Germline-derived CDR1 and CDR2 are MDHEN and SYDVKM. The CDR3 is 13 residues long. Trimming stripped 6 bases from V and 0 bases from J, with 9 bases between. The CDR3 DNA is TGTGCCAGCAGCATCGACAGCTCCTACGAGCAGTACTTC. This gives the protein CASSIDSSYEQYF.

This clonotype was counted many times. This chain links TRBV20-1 with TRBJ2-6, with TRBD2 matching over 7 bases. CDR1 is DFQATT, CDR2 SNEGSKA, per germline (reference sequence). The CDR3 runs 17 residues. Unmatched junction bases numbered 9, after V lost 4 bases and J lost 0 bases. This CDR3 is CSATTTSASSGANVLTF. CDR3 DNA sequence: TGCAGTGCTACTACTACTAGCGCAAGCTCTGGGGCCAACGTCCTGACTTTC.

In regard to this clonotype: A much bigger clone sits one base away, suggesting this may be a read error. The chain joins TRBV2 to TRBJ1-6; D is unresolved. Germline CDR1 reads SNHLY; CDR2 reads FYNNEI. CDR3 length: 17 amino acids. CDR3 coding DNA: TGTGCCAGCATCGGGCAGTCGACTAGCTCCTATAATTCACTCCTCCACTTT. The encoded protein is CASIGQSTSSYNSLLHF.

Concerning this clonotype: Being one base from a much bigger clone, this may be a read error. The V gene is TRBV6-6, the J gene TRBJ1-2; D call uncertain. The germline gives CDR1 MNHNY, CDR2 SVGAGI (reference sequence). The CDR3 runs 14 residues. The DNA for the CDR3 is TGTACCAGCACCCGCGACGGGGAAGACTATGGCTACACCTTC. Amino acid sequence: CTSTRDGEDYGYTF.

This clonotype has more than one count but fewer than ten. The chain uses TRBV20-1 and TRBJ1-5; D may be TRBD1 (6 bases). CDR1 DFQATT and CDR2 SNEGSKA come from the germline V gene (reference sequence). This CDR3 region has 16 residues. Trimming pared 2 bases from V and 0 bases from J, leaving 14 bases between. This chain's CDR3 is CSARLGAGDSNQPQHF. As DNA, the CDR3 is TGCAGTGCTAGACTCGGGGCAGGGGATAGCAATCAGCCCCAGCATTTT.